Below are 17 T cell receptor beta chains sequenced from a single sample in a study of response to subunit inactivated influenza vaccine. TCRdb called the RT-PCR reads again in MiXCR, with one record for every CDR3 protein. The sample lists 500,000 to 750,000 distinct CDR3 sequences, 12% to 15% occurring once. The sample was PBMCs from blood, taken about 11 days after vaccination. The receptors come from a man aged 45 to 65 who received an inactivated influenza vaccine.

The chain couples TRBV7-2 to TRBJ2-3; TRBD1 is a possible D gene (5 bases). The CDR3 runs 13 residues. In germline, CDR1 is SGHTA, CDR2 FQGNSA. Between the trimmed V and J ends, which lost 6 bases and 1 base, there was a span of 8 bases. DNA for the CDR3: TGTGCCAGCAGAAAACAGGGCACAGATACGCAGTATTTT. This codes for CASRKQGTDTQYF.

This clonotype was observed a few times. The chain joins TRBV15 to TRBJ1-4; TRBD1 might be the D (6 bases). CDR1 is LNHNV, CDR2 YYDKDF, per germline (reference sequence). V shed 3 bases and J shed 10 bases, with 15 bases lying between them. This CDR3 is built from 14 residues. The CDR3 reads CATSSRDTITKLFF. The CDR3 DNA reads TGTGCCACCAGCAGCCGGGACACTATTACAAAACTGTTTTTT.

This rearrangement joins TRBV20-1 to TRBJ2-1, with D perhaps matching TRBD2 (6 bases). Per the germline V gene, CDR1 is DFQATT and CDR2 is SNEGSKA (reference sequence). This CDR3 has 16 amino acids. V lost 5 bases and J lost 4, with 21 bases in between. The CDR3 protein is CSALGGYRSLYNEQFF. The CDR3 DNA is TGCAGTGCTCTAGGAGGGTATAGGAGCCTATACAATGAGCAGTTCTTC.

The chain is built from TRBV3-1 and TRBJ1-5, with a possible D match to TRBD1 (5 bases). The V and J ends lost 4 bases and 2 bases respectively, with 12 bases between them. The length of the CDR3 is 15 residues. Germline CDR1 and CDR2: LGHDT and YNNKEL (reference sequence). The CDR3 sequence is CASSPFGGGNQPQHF. As DNA, the CDR3 is TGTGCCAGCAGCCCTTTTGGGGGAGGCAATCAGCCCCAGCATTTT.

The chain combines TRBV20-1 with TRBJ2-7, with TRBD2 matching over 10 bases. CDR1 and CDR2 from the germline V gene are DFQATT and SNEGSKA (reference sequence). CDR3 length: 15 amino acids. The junction had 7 bases not matched to a gene; V was cut back by 4 bases and J by 1 base. CDR3 in amino acids: CSAKLASGGSYEQYF. CDR3 DNA: TGCAGTGCTAAATTGGCTAGCGGGGGATCCTACGAGCAGTACTTC.

The chain recombines TRBV6-5 with TRBJ1-2; no definite D call. The germline V gene has CDR1 MNHEY and CDR2 SVGAGI. Trimming pared 5 bases from V and 4 bases from J, leaving 8 bases between. This CDR3 comprises 12 residues. The CDR3 DNA reads TGTGCCAGCAGTCAAAACAGCTATGGCTACACCTTC. Its translation is CASSQNSYGYTF.

This clonotype was seen just once. A read error may explain this, as a much larger clone is one base away. V usage is TRBV15 and J usage is TRBJ1-5; D not resolved. Germline values: CDR1 LNHNV, CDR2 YYDKDF (reference sequence). This CDR3 contains 13 residues. The CDR3 protein is CATSRDNGQPQPF. CDR3 DNA: TGTGCCACCAGCAGAGATAACGGCCAGCCCCAGCCTTTT. The full variable domain, its missing parts supplied by reference TRBV15 and TRBJ1-5, is DAMVIQNPRYQVTQFGKPVTLSCSQTLNHNVMYWYQQKSSQAPKLLFHYYDKDFNNEADTPDNFQSRRPNTSFCFLDIRSPGLGDTAMYLCATSRDNGQPQPFGDGTRLSIL.

This chain joins TRBV4-3 and TRBJ2-7; 13 nucleotides agree with TRBD2. CDR1 is LGHNA and CDR2 is YSLEER in the germline V gene. V shed 3 bases, J shed 4 bases, and the junction held 9 bases outside the gene matches. This CDR3 has 17 amino acids. The chain's CDR3 is CASSHLTSGRARYEQYF. DNA for the CDR3: TGCGCCAGCAGCCATCTCACTAGCGGGAGGGCCAGGTACGAGCAGTACTTC.

This clonotype was seen only a few times. This chain joins TRBV6-2 or TRBV6-3 and TRBJ2-1; D is possibly TRBD2 (5 bases). V lost 7 bases to trimming and J lost 10 bases, with 17 bases between them. The CDR3 is 13 residues long. Looked up from germline, CDR1 is MNHEY and CDR2 is SVGEGT. The CDR3 DNA reads as TGTGCCAGCATAGCGAACCGGGGTGGGGAGCAGTTCTTC. This codes for CASIANRGGEQFF.

This clonotype was found a few times. The chain's CDR3 is CASSLERAHRQYF. For the CDR3, the DNA is TGTGCCAGCAGCTTAGAAAGGGCGCATCGGCAGTACTTC. The chain recombines TRBV11-2 with TRBJ2-7; D is unclear. V was trimmed by 0 bases and J by 9 bases, leaving 12 bases between them. The germline V gene has CDR1 SGHAT and CDR2 FQNNGV. The length of the CDR3 is 13 residues.

This chain joins TRBV9 and TRBJ2-1, with D uncertain. V was shortened by 1 base and J by 0 bases, with 8 bases between the two germline ends. Germline loops: CDR1 SGDLS, CDR2 YYNGEE. The CDR3 is 15 residues long. The CDR3 loop reads CASSVHLSSYNEQFF. The CDR3 region has the DNA TGTGCCAGCAGCGTACATCTAAGCTCCTACAATGAGCAGTTCTTC. Supplemented by reference TRBV9 and TRBJ2-1, the full variable domain reads DSGVTQTPKHLITATGQRVTLRCSPRSGDLSVYWYQQSLDQGLQFLIQYYNGEERAKGNILERFSAQQFPDLHSELNLSSLELGDSALYFCASSVHLSSYNEQFFGPGTRLTVL.

The genes are TRBV13 and TRBJ2-7; no clear D. Germline CDR1 PRHDT, CDR2 FYEKMQ (reference sequence). This CDR3 has 13 amino acids. Trimming stripped 6 bases from V and 2 bases from J, with 11 bases between. The chain's CDR3 is CASRFRTTYEQYF. The CDR3 nucleotides are TGTGCCAGCAGGTTTAGGACCACCTACGAGCAGTACTTC.

This clonotype has at least ten counts. J is TRBJ2-7 and V is TRBV6-2 or TRBV6-3; TRBD2 matches 7 bases. The CDR3 has 18 residues. V was clipped by 8 bases and J by 7 bases; unmatched bases: 26. CDR1 is MNHEY, CDR2 SVGEGT, per germline. This chain's CDR3 is CASRPGLSTLKLPGEQYF. CDR3 DNA sequence: TGTGCCAGCCGTCCGGGACTATCAACCTTAAAACTACCGGGTGAGCAGTACTTC.

The genes are TRBV6-1 and TRBJ2-1; TRBD2 aligns across 7 bases. CDR1 is MNHNS, CDR2 SASEGT, per germline. The CDR3 extends over 14 amino acids. J was trimmed by 9 bases and V by 4 bases; bases with no gene match: 9. The CDR3 reads CASSGTSLTGEQFF. CDR3 DNA: TGTGCCAGCAGTGGGACTAGTTTGACCGGTGAGCAGTTCTTC.

This clonotype was recorded a few times. The rearrangement links TRBV10-3 to TRBJ2-7; 8 bases agree with TRBD2. This CDR3 comprises 14 residues. Germline CDR1 ENHRY, CDR2 SYGVKD. V was clipped by 10 bases and J by 9 bases; unmatched bases: 17. CDR3 nucleotide sequence: TGTGCCAGCCAGGAGCCGGGGGGGTCAAGGGGGCAGTACTTC. The encoded protein is CASQEPGGSRGQYF.

J is TRBJ2-2 and V is TRBV25-1; D may be TRBD1 (6 bases). V lost 11 bases, J lost 3 bases, and 22 bases lay in between. The CDR3 contains 16 residues. Germline V gene sequence: CDR1 MGHDK, CDR2 SYGVNS. The CDR3: CASLKQGRWDTGELFF. DNA of the CDR3: TGTGCCTCCTTAAAGCAGGGGCGTTGGGACACCGGGGAGCTGTTTTTT.

J is TRBJ2-7 and V is TRBV3-1, with 8 positions matching TRBD1. J gave up 2 bases and V 0 bases, and 6 bases lay outside the gene matches. Germline-derived CDR1 and CDR2 are LGHDT and YNNKEL (reference sequence). The CDR3 length is 16 residues. This chain's CDR3 is CASSQEGQGPPYEQYF. The CDR3 DNA follows: TGTGCCAGCAGCCAAGAAGGACAGGGCCCCCCCTACGAGCAGTACTTC.